These 22 T cell receptor beta chains were all obtained from the same sample, sequenced in a study of spatial heterogeneity in lung cancer. Sample time point: sample taken at primary tumor resection. Whole RNA, which was extracted from tumor, nontumor lung tissue or frozen PBMC, was sequenced without any cell sorting. MiXCR, run by TCRdb on the 5' RACE reads, gives a single entry per CDR3 protein. The repertoire holds 60,000 to 90,000 distinct CDR3 sequences, roughly 15% seen once, with under 7.5% in the top ten. The source was PBMCs, collected at surgery. The source is a male donor with early-stage non-small cell lung cancer.

A few counts support this clonotype. The chain combines TRBV19 with TRBJ1-1, with D maybe TRBD1 (6 bases). The CDR3 is 14 amino acids. V was pared by 3 bases and J by 3 bases, with 11 bases between. Germline CDR1 reads LNHDA; CDR2 reads SQIVND (reference sequence). The CDR3, as DNA: TGTGCCAGTAGTATCCGCAGGGGTTACACTGAAGCTTTCTTT. Translation: CASSIRRGYTEAFF.

This clonotype came up a few times. The gene calls are TRBV25-1 and TRBJ1-3, with D maybe TRBD1 (5 bases). Deletions cut 8 bases from V and 0 bases from J, with 11 bases between. CDR1 is MGHDK, CDR2 SYGVNS, per germline. The CDR3 has 14 residues. CDR3 coding DNA: TGTGCCAGCCTGGACACCTACTCTGGAAACACCATATATTTT. Translated: CASLDTYSGNTIYF.

A word on this clonotype: A read error is possible here, since a much larger clone lies one base away. The chain employs TRBV7-9 and TRBJ2-7; 10 bases are a match to TRBD2. With 5 bases clipped from V and 5 bases from J, the junction kept 6 bases outside the gene matches. Germline V gene sequence: CDR1 SEHNR, CDR2 FQNEAQ (reference sequence). The CDR3 totals 14 residues. DNA for the CDR3: TGTGCCAGCAGCCCAACTAGCGGGACCCACGAGCAGTACTTC. Protein sequence: CASSPTSGTHEQYF.

This clonotype was picked up a small number of times. The genes are TRBV24-1 and TRBJ1-2, with D possibly being TRBD1 (6 bases). The V end was cut by 3 bases, the J end by 5 bases, with 15 bases between. CDR1 and CDR2 from the germline V gene are KGHDR and SFDVKD. The CDR3 is 15 amino acids. The CDR3 bases are TGTGCCACCAGTGATGGGGGCAGGGGTTTATATGGCTACACCTTC. Its translation: CATSDGGRGLYGYTF.

This clonotype was recorded at least ten times. This chain links TRBV28 with TRBJ1-1; D possibly corresponds to TRBD1 (5 bases). This CDR3 comprises 14 residues. CDR1 and CDR2 from the germline V gene are MDHEN and SYDVKM. With 2 bases removed from V and 1 base from J, the gap between germline ends came to 8 bases. The chain's CDR3 is CASSLNGGNTEAFF. CDR3 sequence (DNA): TGTGCCAGCAGTTTAAACGGGGGGAACACTGAAGCTTTCTTT.

This clonotype was seen only once. The rearrangement uses TRBV6-1 and TRBJ2-1, with D tentatively TRBD1 (6 bases). This CDR3 has 12 residues. The germline V gene encodes CDR1 MNHNS and CDR2 SASEGT. Trimming removed 4 bases from V and 9 bases from J, with 10 bases in between. The CDR3 loop is CASSVLGGEQFF. The CDR3 region has the DNA TGTGCCAGCAGTGTCTTAGGGGGTGAGCAGTTCTTC.

The chain links TRBV29-1 to TRBJ1-2, with D possibly being TRBD1 (6 bases). Germline V gene lookup returns CDR1 SQVTM and CDR2 ANQGSEA. The CDR3 sequence is 13 residues long. V lost 4 bases and J 5 bases, leaving 14 bases between the germline ends. DNA for the CDR3: TGCAGCGTTGCGCCCACCGGACAGTATGGCTACACCTTC. This encodes CSVAPTGQYGYTF.

The rearrangement joins TRBV7-6 to TRBJ2-5, with D possibly being TRBD1 or TRBD2 (7 bases each). The V end lost 3 bases, the J end lost 4 bases, and 12 bases lay between the germline ends. Germline V CDR1 and CDR2: SGHVS, FNYEAQ. CDR3 length: 14 residues. This chain's CDR3 is CASSLTGRGETQYF. DNA of the CDR3: TGTGCCAGCAGCTTGACAGGGAGGGGAGAGACCCAGTACTTC. Complete variable domain (other parts from reference TRBV7-6 and TRBJ2-5): GAGVSQSPRYKVTKRGQDVALRCDPISGHVSLYWYRQALGQGPEFLTYFNYEAQQDKSGLPNDRFSAERPEGSISTLTIQRTEQRDSAMYRCASSLTGRGETQYFGPGTRLLVL.

This clonotype was seen ten or more times. The chain has TRBV20-1 and TRBJ1-1; D not resolved. The CDR3 runs 11 residues. Per germline, CDR1 DFQATT and CDR2 SNEGSKA (reference sequence). V dropped 6 bases and J dropped 1 base, with 6 bases sitting between them. CDR3 sequence: CSAWTNTEAFF. CDR3 coding DNA: TGCAGTGCCTGGACGAACACTGAAGCTTTCTTT.

CDR3 in DNA: TGTGCCAGTAGTATAGATTCTGGGACGGCTGGCTACACCTTC. Amino acids: CASSIDSGTAGYTF. The chain joins TRBV19 to TRBJ1-2, with D possibly being TRBD1 (5 bases). V dropped 0 bases and J dropped 7 bases, with 12 bases sitting between them. CDR3 length equals 14 residues. The germline V gene has CDR1 LNHDA and CDR2 SQIVND (reference sequence).

The chain is built from TRBV4-2 and TRBJ1-1; 8 bases agree with TRBD1. This CDR3 is built from 16 residues. The V gene end was trimmed by 0 bases and the J gene end by 3 bases; junction bases not matched to a gene: 6. CDR1 is LGHNA and CDR2 is YNFKEQ in the germline V gene. CDR3: CASSQDGDRRDTEAFF. Here the CDR3 DNA reads TGTGCCAGCAGCCAAGATGGGGACAGGCGCGACACTGAAGCTTTCTTT.

The chain recombines TRBV5-1 with TRBJ2-1, with no clear D. Germline CDR1 is SGHRS and CDR2 is YFSETQ. This CDR3 is built from 14 residues. Trimming removed 2 bases at V and 9 bases at J, with 15 bases between. CDR3 nucleotide sequence: TGCGCCAGCAGCTTTTATGCTGGCCGTGGTGAGCAGTTCTTC. This gives the protein CASSFYAGRGEQFF.

This clonotype was found many times. This rearrangement joins TRBV7-2 to TRBJ2-7, with 10 bases aligning to TRBD1. Trimming cost V 4 bases and J 4 bases; bases outside gene matches: 4. The CDR3 extends over 14 amino acids. Germline CDR1 and CDR2: SGHTA and FQGNSA. CDR3 sequence: CASSSPGQGYEQYF. The CDR3 DNA reads as TGTGCCAGCAGCTCGCCGGGACAGGGGTACGAGCAGTACTTC.

The chain is built from TRBV4-3 and TRBJ1-6; TRBD1 is a possible D gene (5 bases). V shed 0 bases and J shed 8 bases, with 11 bases lying between them. Germline assignment: CDR1 LGHNA and CDR2 YSLEER. The CDR3 loop spans 15 amino acids. CDR3 amino acids: CASSQDRRGHSPLHF. The CDR3 nucleotides are TGCGCCAGCAGCCAAGATAGAAGGGGTCATTCACCCCTCCACTTT.

The CDR3: CASARAEHLLGGDTEAFF. In nucleotides, the CDR3 is TGTGCCAGCGCCCGGGCGGAGCACCTCCTCGGCGGGGACACTGAAGCTTTCTTT. The chain joins TRBV9 to TRBJ1-1; no firm D call. V lost 7 bases and J lost 3, with 28 bases in between. Germline lookup yields CDR1 SGDLS and CDR2 YYNGEE. The CDR3 is 18 residues long.

By share, this clonotype counts as medium-sized. This chain links TRBV29-1 with TRBJ2-1; 12 bases are shared with TRBD2. The CDR3 length is 15 residues. The V gene's germline CDR1 is SQVTM and CDR2 ANQGSEA. Trimming removed 6 bases from V and 5 bases from J; junction bases left unmatched: 8. This CDR3 reads CSVLQLAGGNNEQFF. The DNA of the CDR3 is TGCAGCGTCCTTCAACTAGCGGGAGGAAACAATGAGCAGTTCTTC.

The V call is TRBV30, the J call TRBJ2-7, with 7 positions matching TRBD2. With 8 bases clipped from V and 2 bases from J, the junction kept 9 bases outside the gene matches. The CDR3 extends over 13 amino acids. Germline CDR1 is GTSNPN and CDR2 is SVGIG (reference sequence). The DNA for the CDR3 is TGTGCCGGGCTGTGGGAGGGGACCTACGAGCAGTACTTC. This codes for CAGLWEGTYEQYF.

This clonotype showed up many times. The chain has TRBV29-1 and TRBJ1-3; a weak D match, TRBD1 (5 bases). Trimming took off 2 bases at V and 7 bases at J, with 9 bases between the two ends. The V gene's germline CDR1 is SQVTM and CDR2 ANQGSEA. This CDR3 is 12 amino acids long. The CDR3 sequence: CSVETGPNTIYF. The CDR3 DNA is TGCAGCGTTGAAACGGGACCCAACACCATATATTTT.

This clonotype was detected a few times. The chain uses TRBV9 and TRBJ1-1; tentatively, D is TRBD1 (5 bases). CDR3 length: 14 residues. Germline values: CDR1 SGDLS, CDR2 YYNGEE. V lost 2 bases and J 6 bases, leaving 14 bases between the germline ends. CDR3 sequence: CASSVQGGWSEAFF. The CDR3 nucleotides read TGTGCCAGCAGCGTTCAGGGTGGTTGGTCTGAAGCTTTCTTT.

The table lists this clonotype with a few counts. CDR3 in amino acids: CATLGTGSYEQYF. The CDR3 DNA sequence: TGTGCCACCCTAGGAACAGGCTCCTACGAGCAGTACTTC. This chain links TRBV19 with TRBJ2-7, with a possible D match to TRBD1 (5 bases). The V end was cut by 10 bases, the J end by 0 bases, with 13 bases between. The germline V gene encodes CDR1 LNHDA and CDR2 SQIVND (reference sequence). The CDR3 spans 13 residues.

This clonotype was seen ten or more times. This rearrangement joins TRBV19 to TRBJ2-2; 12 bases match TRBD2. V shed 8 bases, J shed 3 bases, and the junction held 4 bases outside the gene matches. CDR3 length: 15 amino acids. The germline V gene encodes CDR1 LNHDA and CDR2 SQIVND (reference sequence). DNA for the CDR3: TGTGCCAGTGGGCGACTAGCGGGAGACACCGGGGAGCTGTTTTTT. This sequence encodes CASGRLAGDTGELFF.

This clonotype occurred a few times. For the CDR3, the DNA is TGCAGTGCTACGGGACAGGGGGTCTCCTACGAGCAGTACTTC. Translation: CSATGQGVSYEQYF. The chain is built from TRBV20-1 and TRBJ2-7, with 11 bases that match TRBD1. Germline CDR1 is DFQATT and CDR2 is SNEGSKA (reference sequence). Trimming removed 4 bases from V and 0 bases from J; junction bases left unmatched: 2. This CDR3 is 14 amino acids long.